A single sample gave rise to the 31 T cell receptor beta chains below, sequenced in a study of T cell responses to AZD1222 COVID-19 vaccine. Sequenced by immunoSEQ multiplex PCR; TCRdb stores in-frame clones only, minus some. Of 100,000 to 150,000 clones listed, roughly 90% are singletons. Sample: peripheral blood, taken on day 0 of AZD1222 vaccination. The receptors shown here come from an adult in good health.

About this clone: The junction departs from germline at one end; a sequencing error may be responsible. This chain joins TRBV7-9 and TRBJ1-3; no firm D call. The CDR3 sequence is 16 residues long. Germline V gene sequence: CDR1 SEHNR, CDR2 FQNEAQ (reference sequence). The DNA of the CDR3 is TGTGCCAGCAGCTTTGGCAGCTATATCTCTGGAAACACCATGTATTTT. It yields the protein CASSFGSYISGNTMYF.

V and J are TRBV19 and TRBJ2-1, with D possibly TRBD1 on 6 matching bases. The V and J ends lost 5 bases and 5 bases respectively, with 22 bases between them. The CDR3 runs 17 residues. Germline CDR1 is LNHDA and CDR2 is SQIVND (reference sequence). CDR3 loop: CASSLPPGRGPHNEQFF. In DNA, the CDR3 is TGTGCCAGTAGTCTCCCCCCAGGCAGGGGCCCCCACAATGAGCAGTTCTTC. The full variable domain, its missing parts supplied by reference TRBV19 and TRBJ2-1, is DGGITQSPKYLFRKEGQNVTLSCEQNLNHDAMYWYRQDPGQGLRLIYYSQIVNDFQKGDIAEGYSVSREKKESFPLTVTSAQKNPTAFYLCASSLPPGRGPHNEQFFGPGTRLTVL.

The rearrangement joins TRBV5-6 to TRBJ1-2, with 10 nucleotides matching TRBD1. The CDR3 runs 15 residues. The germline V gene encodes CDR1 SGHDT and CDR2 YYEEEE. The trim removed 3 bases at V and 7 bases at J, leaving 9 bases unmatched. The CDR3 nucleotides read TGTGCCAGCAGCTACCCGGGACAGGGGACCTCTGGCTACACCTTC. This encodes CASSYPGQGTSGYTF.

The chain couples TRBV28 to TRBJ1-5; TRBD1 agrees at 8 bases. Germline assignment: CDR1 MDHEN and CDR2 SYDVKM. The CDR3 contains 18 residues. The J segment lost 4 bases and the V segment lost 8 bases, leaving 19 bases of the junction unmatched. CDR3 sequence (DNA): TGTGCCAGCGGCTCCGGTTTACTAGGGACAGGCTTGAATCAGCCCCAGCATTTT. It encodes CASGSGLLGTGLNQPQHF.

The chain couples TRBV20-1 to TRBJ2-5, with D uncertain. The CDR3 contains 11 residues. Trimming left V 7 bases short and J 5 bases short, with 11 bases between. Germline loops: CDR1 DFQATT, CDR2 SNEGSKA (reference sequence). The CDR3 DNA reads as TGCAGTGGTGTCCGCGGTGAGACCCAGTACTTC. This translates into CSGVRGETQYF.

J is TRBJ2-7 and V is TRBV4-1, with D maybe TRBD1 (5 bases). The CDR3 is 13 amino acids. V dropped 4 bases and J dropped 3 bases, with 10 bases sitting between them. The germline CDR1 and CDR2 sequences are MGHRA and YSYEKL. CDR3 in amino acids: CASSRTPIYEQYF. The CDR3 bases are TGCGCCAGCAGCCGGACACCCATCTACGAGCAGTACTTC.

V usage is TRBV7-9 and J usage is TRBJ2-7, with D perhaps TRBD1 or TRBD2 (6 bases each). V lost 2 bases and J 3 bases, leaving 11 bases between the germline ends. Germline V lookup: CDR1 SEHNR, CDR2 FQNEAQ (reference sequence). The length of the CDR3 is 14 residues. The CDR3 nucleotides read TGTGCCAGCAGCTTATCGGGGGCGGGCTACGAGCAGTACTTC. This encodes CASSLSGAGYEQYF.

In its sample, this clone was seen once. The V call is TRBV7-9, the J call TRBJ1-3, with D unclear. The germline gives CDR1 SEHNR, CDR2 FQNEAQ (reference sequence). The CDR3 sequence is 13 residues long. V dropped 2 bases and J dropped 8 bases, with 10 bases sitting between them. The DNA for the CDR3 is TGTGCCAGCAGCTTACCGCAGGTAGACACCATATATTTT. Protein: CASSLPQVDTIYF.

The chain couples TRBV28 to TRBJ1-2; D is undetermined. V gave up 6 bases and J gave up 1 base, with 12 bases separating them. Per the germline V gene, CDR1 is MDHEN and CDR2 is SYDVKM. This CDR3 comprises 14 residues. CDR3 loop: CASSSPTVNYGYTF. For the CDR3, the DNA is TGTGCCAGCAGCTCTCCTACAGTTAACTATGGCTACACCTTC.

The gene calls are TRBV7-3 and TRBJ2-7, with TRBD1 as a possible D gene (5 bases). Germline CDR1 SGHTA, CDR2 FQGTGA. The CDR3 length is 12 residues. The V gene lost 8 bases and the J gene lost 5 bases, with 13 bases spanning the gap. CDR3 sequence reads: CASGSGINEQYF. DNA of the CDR3: TGTGCCAGCGGCTCAGGGATCAACGAGCAGTACTTC.

The J gene is TRBJ1-6, the V gene TRBV5-5; tentatively, D is TRBD1 (6 bases). V lost 0 bases and J 7 bases, leaving 11 bases between the germline ends. This CDR3 is 15 amino acids long. CDR1 and CDR2 (germline): SGHKS, YYEKEE (reference sequence). For the CDR3, the DNA is TGTGCCAGCAGCTTGGACGACAGGAGAAATTCACCCCTCCACTTT. It encodes CASSLDDRRNSPLHF.

The chain carries TRBV7-2 and TRBJ1-5, with D uncertain. The germline CDR1 and CDR2 sequences are SGHTA and FQGNSA. The length of the CDR3 is 13 residues. The germline V and J ends were trimmed by 3 bases and 5 bases, with 8 bases remaining between them. The CDR3 DNA sequence: TGTGCCAGCAGCTTCGCCGGGGATCAGCCCCAGCATTTT. It translates to CASSFAGDQPQHF.

The rearrangement joins TRBV29-1 to TRBJ2-2, with a tentative D call TRBD2 (6 bases). The CDR3 runs to 14 residues. CDR1 is SQVTM, CDR2 ANQGSEA, per germline. The V end was cut by 1 base, the J end by 6 bases, with 12 bases between. The CDR3 reads CSVEGLGVSGELFF. CDR3 DNA sequence: TGCAGCGTTGAAGGACTAGGTGTATCCGGGGAGCTGTTTTTT.

The V and J genes are TRBV4-2 and TRBJ1-2, with D perhaps TRBD1 (5 bases). The V end lost 1 base, the J end lost 5 bases, and 5 bases lay between the germline ends. CDR1 is LGHNA and CDR2 is YNFKEQ in the germline V gene. This CDR3 contains 12 residues. CDR3 in amino acids: CASSQGQYGYTF. CDR3 coding DNA: TGTGCCAGCAGCCAAGGACAGTATGGCTACACCTTC.

This sequence joins TRBV7-6 and TRBJ2-5; 10 nucleotides line up with TRBD2. V was clipped by 5 bases and J by 6 bases; unmatched bases: 9. Germline V lookup: CDR1 SGHVS, CDR2 FNYEAQ. The CDR3 sequence is 15 residues long. The chain's CDR3 is CASSLTEREGKTQYF. The CDR3 DNA sequence: TGTGCCAGCAGCCTAACCGAGCGGGAGGGAAAGACCCAGTACTTC.

J is TRBJ2-5 and V is TRBV2; a weak D match, TRBD1 (5 bases). This CDR3 comprises 13 residues. V lost 6 bases and J lost 2, with 10 bases in between. Germline V gene lookup returns CDR1 SNHLY and CDR2 FYNNEI. The CDR3 bases are TGTGCCAGCAGCCTCAGGGTTCAAGAGACCCAGTACTTC. Translated: CASSLRVQETQYF.

V and J are TRBV2 and TRBJ1-1; D is unclear. The CDR3 is 13 residues long. Per germline, CDR1 SNHLY and CDR2 FYNNEI. Trimming pared 2 bases from V and 5 bases from J, leaving 9 bases between. CDR3 coding DNA: TGTGCCAGCAGTGAATCCGGAGAAACTGAAGCTTTCTTT. Its translation is CASSESGETEAFF.

This chain connects TRBV2 to TRBJ1-2; D is ambiguous. CDR3 length equals 14 residues. The V and J ends lost 2 bases and 0 bases respectively, with 7 bases between them. In germline, CDR1 is SNHLY, CDR2 FYNNEI. The CDR3 reads CASSERNTNYGYTF. The CDR3 DNA reads TGTGCCAGCAGTGAAAGGAATACTAACTATGGCTACACCTTC.

This chain joins TRBV7-8 and TRBJ2-1, with D tentatively TRBD2 (6 bases). This CDR3 has 16 amino acids. V lost 1 base, J lost 8 bases, and 18 bases lay in between. CDR1 and CDR2 (germline): SGHVS, FQNEAQ. The CDR3 DNA reads TGTGCCAGCAGCTTAGAAAGGGCGCGGAGGGAGGATGAGCAGTTCTTC. The encoded protein is CASSLERARREDEQFF.

This clone has more than one count but fewer than ten. The V and J genes are TRBV19 and TRBJ2-2; D is undetermined. V was trimmed by 6 bases and J by 7 bases, leaving 9 bases between them. CDR3 length equals 12 residues. CDR1 and CDR2 from the germline V gene are LNHDA and SQIVND (reference sequence). As DNA, the CDR3 is TGTGCCAGTAGATTCCGAGACGGGGAGCTGTTTTTT. Its protein is CASRFRDGELFF.

The chain has TRBV6-5 and TRBJ1-1, with 10 bases matching TRBD1. The CDR3 has 15 amino acids. The germline gives CDR1 MNHEY, CDR2 SVGAGI. V shed 4 bases and J 4 bases; nucleotides not matched to a gene: 6. The CDR3 coding sequence is TGTGCCAGCAGTTCACGACAGGGGGCGGGCACTGAAGCTTTCTTT. This gives the protein CASSSRQGAGTEAFF.

CDR3 DNA: TGTGCCAGCAGTAGGCTAGCGGGAGGGTACGAGCAGTACTTC. This translates into CASSRLAGGYEQYF. This chain links TRBV27 with TRBJ2-7; 12 nucleotides align to TRBD2. J gave up 4 bases and V 5 bases, and 3 bases lay outside the gene matches. Germline V gene lookup returns CDR1 MNHEY and CDR2 SMNVEV (reference sequence). This CDR3 has 14 residues.

This sequence joins TRBV4-1 and TRBJ1-1, with 7 bases that match TRBD1. This CDR3 region has 15 residues. V was clipped by 2 bases and J by 0 bases; unmatched bases: 3. Germline lookup yields CDR1 MGHRA and CDR2 YSYEKL. DNA of the CDR3: TGCGCCAGCAGCCAACCGACAGGGTTGAACACTGAAGCTTTCTTT. This translates into CASSQPTGLNTEAFF.

The rearrangement links TRBV2 to TRBJ1-2, with D uncertain. The V end was cut by 4 bases, the J end by 3 bases, with 12 bases between. The V gene's germline CDR1 is SNHLY and CDR2 FYNNEI. The CDR3 runs to 14 residues. The CDR3 loop is CASSGTTTYYGYTF. CDR3 bases: TGTGCCAGCAGTGGCACTACGACCTACTATGGCTACACCTTC.

The chain joins TRBV19 to TRBJ2-3; D gene ambiguous. CDR1 and CDR2 (germline): LNHDA, SQIVND (reference sequence). With 4 bases removed from V and 0 bases from J, the gap between germline ends came to 8 bases. The CDR3 consists of 14 residues. The DNA for the CDR3 is TGTGCCAGTAGTAGCCTAGTCAGCACAGATACGCAGTATTTT. Its protein is CASSSLVSTDTQYF.

The rearrangement joins TRBV7-8 to TRBJ1-2, with 8 bases aligning to TRBD1. CDR3 length equals 16 residues. With 1 base clipped from V and 7 bases from J, the junction kept 11 bases outside the gene matches. Germline CDR1 is SGHVS and CDR2 is FQNEAQ. The CDR3 nucleotides are TGTGCCAGCAGCTTAGTTGGGGGGCAGGGGGCGAGTGGCTACACCTTC. Protein product: CASSLVGGQGASGYTF.

This clone was seen a few times. The J gene is TRBJ2-1, the V gene TRBV12-3 or TRBV12-4; 8 bases are a match to TRBD2. There are 13 residues in the CDR3. V gave up 11 bases and J gave up 10 bases; unmatched junction bases: 13. CDR3: CADRLASRQEQFF. The CDR3 region has the DNA TGTGCCGACCGACTAGCGAGCCGTCAGGAGCAGTTCTTC.

This rearrangement joins TRBV28 to TRBJ1-2; possibly TRBD1 for D (6 bases). The V gene lost 7 bases and the J gene lost 10 bases, with 13 bases spanning the gap. The CDR3 is 11 amino acids. Germline CDR1 and CDR2: MDHEN and SYDVKM. In nucleotides, the CDR3 is TGTGCCAGCATACAGGGCCGCAACTACACCTTC. Residues: CASIQGRNYTF.

The chain combines TRBV5-8 with TRBJ2-1; D is possibly TRBD1 (6 bases). The germline CDR1 and CDR2 sequences are SGHTS and YDEGEE. V lost 3 bases and J lost 10, with 35 bases in between. The CDR3 runs 20 residues. The CDR3 is CASSSYRGSLRGTARSEQFF. CDR3 nucleotides: TGTGCCAGCAGCTCTTATAGGGGCAGTCTTAGGGGGACCGCTCGTTCAGAGCAGTTCTTC.

The rearrangement links TRBV7-3 to TRBJ1-1; D not resolved. The CDR3 sequence is 16 residues long. Germline CDR1 reads SGHTA; CDR2 reads FQGTGA. Deletions cut 1 base from V and 0 bases from J, with 12 bases between. CDR3 coding DNA: TGTGCCAGCAGCTTAAAGGGTGGCGGCCTGAACACTGAAGCTTTCTTT. Protein product: CASSLKGGGLNTEAFF.

The V call is TRBV7-3, the J call TRBJ1-2, with a weak D call TRBD1 (6 bases). Germline V gene lookup returns CDR1 SGHTA and CDR2 FQGTGA. V dropped 5 bases and J dropped 4 bases, with 14 bases sitting between them. This CDR3 has 14 amino acids. The CDR3 spells CASSPTGTRYGYTF. DNA for the CDR3: TGTGCCAGCAGCCCTACAGGGACCCGCTATGGCTACACCTTC.